This T cell receptor beta chain was observed in a study of blood T cell repertoires in COVID-19. Overall study context: PBMCs, B-cell-depleted T cells, or T cells were the source of the cDNA or gDNA that made up the material.

Two negative PCRs, clearance, or symptom resolution were required of recovered Cohort 3 donors. The CDR3 contains 13 residues. Trimming pared 3 bases from V and 5 bases from J, leaving 14 bases between. Germline V gene sequence: CDR1 DFQATT, CDR2 SNEGSKA (reference sequence). Methods used by the authors: Nucleated cell number was recorded as an estimate derived from reference gene primer amplification. The table came from immunoSEQ multiplex PCR; TCRdb's copy has only in-frame clones and leaves some out. The V and J calls and the clone size are those of that table, but D and trimming were determined from the DNA. The sample holds 210,000 or so clones; roughly 85% are singletons and the top ten take less than 14%.

The V gene is TRBV20-1, the J gene TRBJ2-7, with a tentative D call TRBD1 (5 bases). This clonotype was obtained from a man aged 25-45 years who had recovered from COVID-19. The material sequenced was PBMCs or T cells enriched from blood (not recorded which). CDR3: CSASDQGWNEQYF. The CDR3 nucleotides read TGCAGTGCTAGTGACCAGGGCTGGAACGAGCAGTACTTC.